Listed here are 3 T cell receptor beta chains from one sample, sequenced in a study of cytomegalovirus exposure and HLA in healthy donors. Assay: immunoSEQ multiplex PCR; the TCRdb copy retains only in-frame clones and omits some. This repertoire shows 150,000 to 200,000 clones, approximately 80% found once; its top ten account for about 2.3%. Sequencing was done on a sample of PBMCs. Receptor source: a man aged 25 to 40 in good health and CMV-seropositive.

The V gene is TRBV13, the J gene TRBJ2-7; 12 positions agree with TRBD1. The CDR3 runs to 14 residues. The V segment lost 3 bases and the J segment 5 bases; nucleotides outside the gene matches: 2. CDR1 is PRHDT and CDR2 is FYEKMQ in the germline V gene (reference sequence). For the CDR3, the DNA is TGTGCCAGCAGCTTGGGACAGGGGGCCCACGAGCAGTACTTC. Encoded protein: CASSLGQGAHEQYF.

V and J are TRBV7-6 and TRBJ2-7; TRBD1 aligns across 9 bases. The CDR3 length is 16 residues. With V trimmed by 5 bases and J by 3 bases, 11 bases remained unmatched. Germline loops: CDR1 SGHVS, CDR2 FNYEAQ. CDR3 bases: TGTGCCAGCAGCAAAACAGGGGGCCCCGTCTTCTACGAGCAGTACTTC. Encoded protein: CASSKTGGPVFYEQYF.

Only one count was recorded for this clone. The CDR3 reads CASSGRDGYEQYF. CDR3 nucleotides: TGTGCCAGTAGTGGCAGGGATGGCTACGAGCAGTACTTC. This chain uses TRBV19 with TRBJ2-7; D perhaps matches TRBD1 (5 bases). Per the germline V gene, CDR1 is LNHDA and CDR2 is SQIVND (reference sequence). Between the trimmed V and J ends, which lost 5 bases and 3 bases, there was a span of 11 bases. The CDR3 runs 13 residues. The variable domain in full, completed from reference TRBV19 and TRBJ2-7, reads DGGITQSPKYLFRKEGQNVTLSCEQNLNHDAMYWYRQDPGQGLRLIYYSQIVNDFQKGDIAEGYSVSREKKESFPLTVTSAQKNPTAFYLCASSGRDGYEQYFGPGTRLTVT.